The next 2 T cell receptor beta chains were all read from a single sample in a study of shared clonotypes between healthy human individuals. Libraries were prepared by immunoSEQ multiplex PCR; TCRdb keeps only in-frame clonotypes and omits some of them. Here the sample spans fewer than 700,000 clones, around three quarters being singletons. Sequenced: PBMCs. These receptors came from a woman in her thirties or forties in good health. Some clones in this sample may be carry-over from other donors' samples.

J is TRBJ2-5 and V is TRBV18; the match to TRBD1 covers 7 bases. Germline CDR1 and CDR2: KGHSH and LQKENI. The CDR3 is made up of 14 amino acids. Trimming took 2 bases from V and 4 from J; bases not matched to a gene: 4. The CDR3 reads CASSPVGGAETQYF. CDR3 nucleotide sequence: TGTGCCAGCTCACCAGTAGGGGGCGCAGAGACCCAGTACTTC.

The chain carries TRBV10-1 and TRBJ1-1; D remains unclear. This CDR3 contains 13 residues. V lost 5 bases to trimming and J lost 4 bases, with 11 bases between them. Per germline, CDR1 WNHNN and CDR2 SYGVQD (reference sequence). CDR3 in amino acids: CASSLGRGTEAFF. The CDR3 DNA sequence: TGCGCCAGCAGTCTCGGACGTGGCACTGAAGCTTTCTTT.